This TCR beta chain comes out of a study of T-cell memory formation after mild COVID-19. This CDR3 region has 14 residues. V was trimmed by 6 bases and J by 5 bases, leaving 16 bases between them. Germline CDR1 and CDR2: MNHEY and SVGAGI. Study observations and caveats: Clones that shrank (day 15 to 85) were balanced CD4/CD8, whereas later expanders leaned CD4+.

TCRdb re-derived calls from the 5' RACE reads in MiXCR, one entry per CDR3 protein. The table has fewer than 500,000 distinct CDR3 sequences, more than 20% seen once. Of note for this clonotype: The antigen is undetermined.

Source material: PBMCs or a T cell subset sorted from them (not recorded which). This chain uses TRBV6-5 with TRBJ1-1; D is perhaps TRBD1 (6 bases). The receptor's source is an adult woman who had mild COVID-19 (a few samples of this study predate the infection). Cell type and time point are not known. In DNA form, the CDR3 reads TGTGCCAGCAGGGGAGGGGGGTACCAAACTGAAGCTTTCTTT. Its protein is CASRGGGYQTEAFF.